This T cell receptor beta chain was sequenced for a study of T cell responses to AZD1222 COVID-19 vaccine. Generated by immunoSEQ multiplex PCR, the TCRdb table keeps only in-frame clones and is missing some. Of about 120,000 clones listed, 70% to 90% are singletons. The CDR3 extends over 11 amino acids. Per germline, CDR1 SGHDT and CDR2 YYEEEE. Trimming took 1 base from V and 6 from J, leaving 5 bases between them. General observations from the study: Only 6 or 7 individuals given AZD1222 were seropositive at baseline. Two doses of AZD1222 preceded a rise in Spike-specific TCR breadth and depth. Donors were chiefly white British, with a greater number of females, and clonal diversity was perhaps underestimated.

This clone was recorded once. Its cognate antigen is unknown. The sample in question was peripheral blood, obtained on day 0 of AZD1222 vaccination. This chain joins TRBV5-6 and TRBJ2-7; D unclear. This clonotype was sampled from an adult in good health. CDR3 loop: CASSLSSEQYF. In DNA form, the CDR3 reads TGTGCCAGCAGCTTGAGTTCCGAGCAGTACTTC.